This TCR beta chain emerged from a study of T cells in Graves' hyperthyroidism and ophthalmopathy. Germline V gene data show CDR1 as SGHTA and CDR2 as FQGTGA. The CDR3 extends over 13 amino acids. V was shortened by 5 bases and J by 4 bases, with 11 bases between the two germline ends. Comments on this clonotype: The target antigen is unknown.

Using RNA transcripts as the source, TCR beta CDR3 regions were amplified. The HTBI primer set was used in a first-round RT-PCR of the TCR CDR3. A single record per CDR3 protein comes from TCRdb applying MiXCR to the multiplex PCR reads. The sample includes roughly 300,000 distinct CDR3 sequences, about 25% of them seen just once. Findings of the study overall: Expanded thyroid clonotypes (above 0.001) were mostly also found in blood.

The sample consisted of blood. This clonotype originated in a man aged 35-49 years with Graves' hyperthyroidism that later progressed to Graves' ophthalmopathy. The chain carries TRBV7-3 and TRBJ2-5; D is unresolved. This CDR3 reads CASSPDLGETQYF. CDR3 sequence (DNA): TGTGCCAGCAGCCCCGATCTAGGAGAGACCCAGTACTTC.